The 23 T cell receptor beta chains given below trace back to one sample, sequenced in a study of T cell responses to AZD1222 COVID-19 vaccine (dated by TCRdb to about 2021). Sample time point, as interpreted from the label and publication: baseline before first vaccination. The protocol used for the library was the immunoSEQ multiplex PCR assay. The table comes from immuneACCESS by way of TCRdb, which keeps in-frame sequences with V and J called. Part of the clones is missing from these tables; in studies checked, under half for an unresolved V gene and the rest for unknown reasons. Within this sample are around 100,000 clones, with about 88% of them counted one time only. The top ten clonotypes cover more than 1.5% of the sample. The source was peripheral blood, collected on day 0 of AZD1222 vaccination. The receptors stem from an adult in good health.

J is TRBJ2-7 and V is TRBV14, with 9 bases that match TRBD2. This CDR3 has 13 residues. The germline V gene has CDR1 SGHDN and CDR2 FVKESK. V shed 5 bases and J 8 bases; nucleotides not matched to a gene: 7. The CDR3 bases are TGTGCCAGCAGCGTAGCGGGAGCACGGCAGCAGTACTTC. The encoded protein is CASSVAGARQQYF.

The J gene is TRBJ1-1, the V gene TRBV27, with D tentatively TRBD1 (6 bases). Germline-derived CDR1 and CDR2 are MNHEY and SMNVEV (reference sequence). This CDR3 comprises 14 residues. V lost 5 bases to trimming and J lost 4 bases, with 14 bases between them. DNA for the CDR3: TGTGCCAGCAGTATACAGGGCGCAATCACTGAAGCTTTCTTT. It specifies CASSIQGAITEAFF.

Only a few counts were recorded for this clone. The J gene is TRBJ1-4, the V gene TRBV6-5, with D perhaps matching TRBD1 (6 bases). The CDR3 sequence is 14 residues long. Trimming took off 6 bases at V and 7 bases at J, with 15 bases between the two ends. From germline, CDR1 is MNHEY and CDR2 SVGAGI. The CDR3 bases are TGTGCCAGCAGGACAAACGGGGGGGCTGAAAAACTGTTTTTT. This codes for CASRTNGGAEKLFF.

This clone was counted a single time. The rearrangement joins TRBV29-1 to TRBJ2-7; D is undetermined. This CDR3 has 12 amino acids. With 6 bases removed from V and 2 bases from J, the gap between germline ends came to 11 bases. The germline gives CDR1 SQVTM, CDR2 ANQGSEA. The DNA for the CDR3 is TGCAGCGTCGAGGCAAGGCCCTACGAGCAGTACTTC. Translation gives CSVEARPYEQYF.

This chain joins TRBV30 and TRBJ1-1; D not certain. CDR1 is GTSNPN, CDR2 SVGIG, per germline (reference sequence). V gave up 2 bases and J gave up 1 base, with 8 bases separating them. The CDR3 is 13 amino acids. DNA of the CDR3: TGTGCCTGGAGTTGGGGAACGAACACTGAAGCTTTCTTT. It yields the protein CAWSWGTNTEAFF. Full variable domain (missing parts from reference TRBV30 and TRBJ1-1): SQTIHQWPATLVQPVGSPLSLECTVEGTSNPNLYWYRQAAGRGLQLLFYSVGIGQISSEVPQNLSASRPQDRQFILSSKKLLLSDSGFYLCAWSWGTNTEAFFGQGTRLTVV.

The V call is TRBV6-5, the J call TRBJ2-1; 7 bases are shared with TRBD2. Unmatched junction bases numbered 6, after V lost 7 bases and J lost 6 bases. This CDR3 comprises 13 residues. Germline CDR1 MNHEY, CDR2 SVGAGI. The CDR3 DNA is TGTGCCAGCACCTCTCCGGGGGGCAATGAGCAGTTCTTC. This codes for CASTSPGGNEQFF.

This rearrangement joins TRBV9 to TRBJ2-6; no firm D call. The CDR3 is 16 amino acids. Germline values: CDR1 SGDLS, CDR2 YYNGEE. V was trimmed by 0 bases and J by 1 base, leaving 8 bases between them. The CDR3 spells CASSVGPPSGANVLTF. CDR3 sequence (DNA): TGTGCCAGCAGCGTAGGTCCCCCTTCTGGGGCCAACGTCCTGACTTTC.

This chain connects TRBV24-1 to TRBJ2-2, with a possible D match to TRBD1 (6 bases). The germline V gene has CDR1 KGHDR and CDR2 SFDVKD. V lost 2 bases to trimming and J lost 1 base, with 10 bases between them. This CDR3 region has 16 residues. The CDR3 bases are TGTGCCACCAGTGATTGGACAGACCAGAACACCGGGGAGCTGTTTTTT. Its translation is CATSDWTDQNTGELFF.

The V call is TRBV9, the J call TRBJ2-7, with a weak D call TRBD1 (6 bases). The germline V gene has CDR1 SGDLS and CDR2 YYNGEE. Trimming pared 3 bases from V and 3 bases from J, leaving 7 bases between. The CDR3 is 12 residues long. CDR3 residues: CASSDRDYEQYF. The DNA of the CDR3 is TGTGCCAGCAGCGACAGGGACTACGAGCAGTACTTC. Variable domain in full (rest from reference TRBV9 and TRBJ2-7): DSGVTQTPKHLITATGQRVTLRCSPRSGDLSVYWYQQSLDQGLQFLIQYYNGEERAKGNILERFSAQQFPDLHSELNLSSLELGDSALYFCASSDRDYEQYFGPGTRLTVT.

This chain's CDR3 is CASSSRPGQGTSGANVLTF. CDR3 bases: TGTGCCAGTAGTAGTCGCCCGGGACAGGGTACCTCTGGGGCCAACGTCCTGACTTTC. The rearrangement joins TRBV19 to TRBJ2-6; 9 bases agree with TRBD1. The V and J ends lost 4 bases and 0 bases, in that order; junction bases with no gene match: 10. The CDR3 consists of 19 residues. Germline CDR1 LNHDA, CDR2 SQIVND (reference sequence).

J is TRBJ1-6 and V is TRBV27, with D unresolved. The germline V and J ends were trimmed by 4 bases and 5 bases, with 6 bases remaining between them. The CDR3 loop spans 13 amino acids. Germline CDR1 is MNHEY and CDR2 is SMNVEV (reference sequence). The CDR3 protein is CASSWADNSPLHF. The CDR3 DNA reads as TGTGCCAGCAGTTGGGCGGATAATTCACCCCTCCACTTT.

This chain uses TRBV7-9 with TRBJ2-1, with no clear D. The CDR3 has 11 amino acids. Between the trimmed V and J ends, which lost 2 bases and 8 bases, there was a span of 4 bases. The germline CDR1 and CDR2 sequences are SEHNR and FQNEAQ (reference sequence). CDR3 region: CASSLTDEQFF. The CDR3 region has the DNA TGTGCCAGCAGCTTAACCGATGAGCAGTTCTTC.

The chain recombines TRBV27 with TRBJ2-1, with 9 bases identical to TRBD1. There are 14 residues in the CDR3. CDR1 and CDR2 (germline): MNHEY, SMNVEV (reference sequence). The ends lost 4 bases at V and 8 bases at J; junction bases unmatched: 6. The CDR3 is CASSYQQGAYEQFF. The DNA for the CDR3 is TGTGCCAGCAGTTACCAACAGGGGGCCTATGAGCAGTTCTTC.

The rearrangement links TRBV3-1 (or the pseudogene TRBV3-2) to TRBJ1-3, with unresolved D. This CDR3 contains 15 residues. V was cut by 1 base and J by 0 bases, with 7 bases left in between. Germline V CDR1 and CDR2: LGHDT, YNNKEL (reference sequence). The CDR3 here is CASSQGYNSGNTIYF. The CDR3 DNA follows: TGTGCCAGCAGCCAAGGATACAACTCTGGAAACACCATATATTTT.

CDR3 bases: TGTGCCAGCAGCTCCACCCTCCCGGGACAGGCGAATGGCTACACCTTC. It is translated as CASSSTLPGQANGYTF. The rearrangement uses TRBV27 and TRBJ1-2; 8 nucleotides line up with TRBD1. The ends lost 6 bases at V and 6 bases at J; junction bases unmatched: 15. This CDR3 has 16 amino acids. Germline values: CDR1 MNHEY, CDR2 SMNVEV (reference sequence).

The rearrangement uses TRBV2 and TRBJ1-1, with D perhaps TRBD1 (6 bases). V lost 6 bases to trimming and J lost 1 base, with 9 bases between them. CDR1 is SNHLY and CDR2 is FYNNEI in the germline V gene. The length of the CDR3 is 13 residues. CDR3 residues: CASRVQGNTEAFF. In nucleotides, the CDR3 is TGTGCCAGCAGAGTACAGGGGAACACTGAAGCTTTCTTT.

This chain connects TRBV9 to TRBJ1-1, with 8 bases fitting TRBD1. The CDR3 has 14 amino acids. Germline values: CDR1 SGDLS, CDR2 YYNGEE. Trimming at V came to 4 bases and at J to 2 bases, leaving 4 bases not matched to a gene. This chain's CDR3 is CASSTGQVNTEAFF. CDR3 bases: TGTGCCAGCAGCACGGGACAGGTAAACACTGAAGCTTTCTTT.

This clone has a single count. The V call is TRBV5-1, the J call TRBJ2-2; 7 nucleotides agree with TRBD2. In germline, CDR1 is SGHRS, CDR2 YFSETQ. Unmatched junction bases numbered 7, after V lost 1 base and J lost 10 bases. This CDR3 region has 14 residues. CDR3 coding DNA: TGCGCCAGCAGCTTGTCGACTAGCTTGGAGGAGCTGTTTTTT. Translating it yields CASSLSTSLEELFF.

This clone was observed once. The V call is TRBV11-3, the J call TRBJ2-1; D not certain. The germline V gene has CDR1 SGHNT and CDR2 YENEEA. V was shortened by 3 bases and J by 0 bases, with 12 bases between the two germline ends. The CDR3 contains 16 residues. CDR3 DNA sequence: TGTGCCAGCAGCTTGTTGGGTCTACGCTCCTACAATGAGCAGTTCTTC. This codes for CASSLLGLRSYNEQFF. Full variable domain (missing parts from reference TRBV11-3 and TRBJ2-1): EAGVVQSPRYKIIEKKQPVAFWCNPISGHNTLYWYLQNLGQGPELLIRYENEEAVDDSQLPKDRFSAERLKGVDSTLKIQPAELGDSAVYLCASSLLGLRSYNEQFFGPGTRLTVL.

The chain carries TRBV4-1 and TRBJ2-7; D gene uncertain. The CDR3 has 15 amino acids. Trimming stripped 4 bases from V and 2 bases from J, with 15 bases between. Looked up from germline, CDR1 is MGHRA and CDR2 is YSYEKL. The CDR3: CASSRDPSWPYEQYF. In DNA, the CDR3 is TGCGCCAGCAGCCGCGACCCCTCCTGGCCCTACGAGCAGTACTTC.

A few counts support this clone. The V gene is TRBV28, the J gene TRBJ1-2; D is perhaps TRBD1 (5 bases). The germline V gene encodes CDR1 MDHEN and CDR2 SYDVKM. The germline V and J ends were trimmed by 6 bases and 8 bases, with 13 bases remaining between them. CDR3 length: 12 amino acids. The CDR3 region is CASSFRVEGYTF. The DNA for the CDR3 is TGTGCCAGCAGCTTCAGGGTTGAAGGCTACACCTTC.

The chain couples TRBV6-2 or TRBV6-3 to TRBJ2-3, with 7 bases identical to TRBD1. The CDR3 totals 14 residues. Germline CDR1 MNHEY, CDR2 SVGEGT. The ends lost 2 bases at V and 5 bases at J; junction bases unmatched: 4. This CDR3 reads CASSYSTGVDTQYF. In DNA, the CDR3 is TGTGCCAGCAGTTACAGTACAGGGGTAGATACGCAGTATTTT.

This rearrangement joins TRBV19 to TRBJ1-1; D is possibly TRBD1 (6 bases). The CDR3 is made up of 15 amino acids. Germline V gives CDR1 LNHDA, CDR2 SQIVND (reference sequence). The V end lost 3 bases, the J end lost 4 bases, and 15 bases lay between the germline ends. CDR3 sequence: CASSMRGGKGTEAFF. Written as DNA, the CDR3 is TGTGCCAGTAGTATGCGAGGGGGTAAGGGCACTGAAGCTTTCTTT.